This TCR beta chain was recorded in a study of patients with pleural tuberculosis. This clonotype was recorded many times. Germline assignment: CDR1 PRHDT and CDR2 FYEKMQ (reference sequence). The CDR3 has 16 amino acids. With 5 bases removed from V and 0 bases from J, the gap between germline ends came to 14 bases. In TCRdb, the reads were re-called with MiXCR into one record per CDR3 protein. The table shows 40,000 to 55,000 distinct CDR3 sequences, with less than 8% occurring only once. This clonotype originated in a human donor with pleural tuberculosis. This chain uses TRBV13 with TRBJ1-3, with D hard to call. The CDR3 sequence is CASSLLPARSGNTIYF. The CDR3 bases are TGTGCCAGCAGCCTGCTGCCAGCTCGCTCTGGAAACACCATATATTTT.